This T cell receptor (beta chain) was documented in a study of spatial heterogeneity in lung cancer. Regarding time point: sample taken at primary tumor resection. Each molecule of TCR cDNA was tagged with one unique molecular identifier. MiXCR, run by TCRdb on the 5' RACE reads, gives a single entry per CDR3 protein. The table shows about 23,000 distinct CDR3 sequences, with 2.5% to 4% occurring only once. This clonotype has a count of ten or more. The sample in question was PBMCs, obtained at surgery. This sequence originates from a female donor with early-stage non-small cell lung cancer.

The CDR3 region is CASSSTKQGRHNQPQHF. In DNA form, the CDR3 reads TGTGCCAGCAGCTCGACCAAGCAGGGCAGGCATAATCAGCCCCAGCATTTT. This chain uses TRBV7-9 with TRBJ1-5, with a tentative D call TRBD1 (5 bases). Germline CDR1 and CDR2: SEHNR and FQNEAQ (reference sequence). Trimming shortened V by 4 bases and J by 4 bases, and 20 bases separated the two germline ends. The CDR3 consists of 17 residues.